This is a list of T cell receptor beta chains from one sample in a study of blood T cell repertoires in COVID-19. TCRdb's table, derived via immunoSEQ multiplex PCR, lists solely in-frame clones and lacks some. The sample includes about 61,000 clones, over 65% seen only once; the top ten take less than 25%. Sequenced input: peripheral blood. The receptor source for this set is a man older than 75 with active or convalescent COVID-19. CDR3s include the opening cysteine and the closing phenylalanine or tryptophan. Each record gives: clone size, J gene, CDR3 length, V gene, D gene, CDR3 protein, CDR3 DNA. D genes are given only for firm matches. Not every row has a clone size; where given, it reads once, few, many or a size class.

>.|TRBJ1-1|17|TRBV5-4|TRBD1
CASSFGQGDMSNTEAFF
TGTGCCAGCAGCTTCGGACAGGGTGACATGTCGAACACTGAAGCTTTCTTT
>.|TRBJ1-2|12|TRBV6-5|.
CASMGSNYGYTF
TGTGCCAGCATGGGCAGTAACTATGGCTACACCTTC
>.|TRBJ1-2|13|TRBV19|.
CASSNRAYYGYTF
TGTGCCAGTAGTAACAGGGCCTACTATGGCTACACCTTC
>.|TRBJ2-7|14|TRBV5-1|.
CASSLGTGRVEQYF
TGCGCCAGCAGCTTGGGGACGGGAAGGGTCGAGCAGTACTTC
>.|TRBJ1-6|15|TRBV7-3|TRBD1
CASSTGTGGDSPLHF
TGTGCCAGCAGCACCGGGACAGGGGGCGATTCACCCCTCCACTTT
>.|TRBJ2-3|14|TRBV27|.
CASSTPGITDTQYF
TGTGCCAGCAGTACCCCGGGGATCACAGATACGCAGTATTTT
>.|TRBJ1-1|14|TRBV3-1/TRBV3-2|TRBD1
CASSPRDRNTEAFF
TGTGCCAGCAGCCCTAGGGACAGGAACACTGAAGCTTTCTTT
>.|TRBJ2-3|13|TRBV5-4|.
CASSFTGTDTQYF
TGTGCCAGCAGCTTTACAGGCACAGATACGCAGTATTTT
>.|TRBJ2-5|13|TRBV6-2/TRBV6-3|.
CASSYSGGETQYF
TGTGCCAGCAGTTACTCGGGGGGAGAGACCCAGTACTTC
>.|TRBJ2-2|15|TRBV7-2|.
CASSGKQGGTGELFF
TGTGCCAGCAGCGGAAAACAGGGGGGGACCGGGGAGCTGTTTTTT
>.|TRBJ1-5|14|TRBV6-5|.
CASSYSPYNQPQHF
TGTGCCAGCAGTTACTCACCCTACAATCAGCCCCAGCATTTT
>once|TRBJ2-4|18|TRBV27|.
CASSWGGRGQLAKNIQYF
TGTGCCAGCAGTTGGGGGGGGCGGGGGCAACTAGCCAAAAACATTCAGTACTTC
>few|TRBJ1-1|13|TRBV2|.
CASSSRGNTEAFF
TGTGCCAGCAGTTCCAGGGGGAACACTGAAGCTTTCTTT
>.|TRBJ2-2|13|TRBV5-8|TRBD2
CAILSGITGELFF
TGTGCCATCTTAAGCGGGATCACCGGGGAGCTGTTTTTT
>.|TRBJ2-2|15|TRBV2|.
CASGSLLRGAGELFF
TGTGCCAGCGGATCACTGCTCAGGGGTGCCGGGGAGCTGTTTTTT
>few|TRBJ2-1|13|TRBV7-3|TRBD1
CASSRTGDNEQFF
TGTGCCAGCTCGCGGACAGGGGACAATGAGCAGTTCTTC
>.|TRBJ2-5|14|TRBV20-1|.
CSASLPTNQETQYF
TGCAGTGCTAGTCTTCCTACGAACCAAGAGACCCAGTACTTC
>.|TRBJ2-6|18|TRBV5-4|TRBD1
CASSLGRDRVSGANVLTF
TGTGCCAGCAGCTTGGGCCGGGACAGGGTCTCTGGGGCCAACGTCCTGACTTTC
>.|TRBJ2-3|14|TRBV18|.
CASSPPASADTQYF
TGTGCCAGCTCACCACCCGCCAGTGCAGATACGCAGTATTTT
>.|TRBJ2-3|18|TRBV5-5|TRBD2
CASSGTSGMSIRTDTQYF
TGTGCCAGCAGCGGGACTAGCGGGATGTCAATTCGGACAGATACGCAGTATTTT
>.|TRBJ1-4|18|TRBV2|TRBD1
CASSEALVGTGRGYELFF
TGTGCCAGCAGTGAAGCGCTGGTTGGGACAGGGCGAGGTTATGAACTGTTTTTT
>.|TRBJ2-5|14|TRBV11-2|TRBD1
CASSWGQWGETQYF
TGTGCCAGCAGCTGGGGACAGTGGGGTGAGACCCAGTACTTC
>.|TRBJ2-3|16|TRBV5-4|.
CASSLGVAGRTDTQYF
TGTGCCAGCAGCTTGGGTGTTGCAGGGCGCACAGATACGCAGTATTTT
>.|TRBJ2-3|11|TRBV14|.
CASSVSDTQYF
TGTGCCAGCAGCGTCTCAGATACGCAGTATTTT
>.|TRBJ2-5|14|TRBV7-9|.
CASSSKTGFETQYF
TGTGCCAGCAGCTCCAAGACTGGGTTTGAGACCCAGTACTTC
>.|TRBJ2-3|14|TRBV30|TRBD1
CAWNRQGEADTQYF
TGTGCCTGGAATCGACAGGGGGAGGCAGATACGCAGTATTTT
>few|TRBJ2-2|16|TRBV24-1|.
CATSDLVLVGTGELFF
TGTGCCACCAGTGATTTAGTTCTAGTTGGGACCGGGGAGCTGTTTTTT
>.|TRBJ2-1|11|TRBV7-9|.
CASSFNNEQFF
TGTGCCAGCAGCTTCAACAATGAGCAGTTCTTC
>.|TRBJ1-1|13|TRBV7-2|.
CASSLAEDTEAFF
TGTGCCAGCAGCTTAGCCGAGGACACTGAAGCTTTCTTT
>.|TRBJ2-2|17|TRBV4-3|.
CASSQVYKRANTGELFF
TGCGCCAGCAGCCAAGTCTACAAACGGGCGAACACCGGGGAGCTGTTTTTT
>.|TRBJ1-1|13|TRBV12-3/TRBV12-4|.
CASSLQENTEAFF
TGTGCCAGCAGTTTACAGGAGAACACTGAAGCTTTCTTT
>.|TRBJ2-7|15|TRBV6-5|TRBD2
CASSYVASGEYEQYF
TGTGCCAGCAGTTACGTCGCTAGCGGGGAATACGAGCAGTACTTC
>.|TRBJ2-7|14|TRBV7-2|TRBD2
CASRSGGESYEQYF
TGTGCCAGCCGTTCGGGAGGGGAGTCCTACGAGCAGTACTTC
>.|TRBJ2-7|11|TRBV3-1/TRBV3-2|.
CASSQGGQSYF
TGTGCCAGCAGCCAAGGTGGACAGTCGTACTTC
>.|TRBJ2-3|14|TRBV18|.
CASSPTLSTDTQYF
TGTGCCAGCTCACCAACTCTTAGCACAGATACGCAGTATTTT
>.|TRBJ2-3|13|TRBV18|.
CASSQLSTDTQYF
TGTGCCAGCTCACAGCTTAGCACAGATACGCAGTATTTT
>.|TRBJ1-1|14|TRBV18|TRBD1
CASSPGTGRPEAFF
TGTGCCAGCTCTCCCGGGACAGGGAGGCCTGAAGCTTTCTTT
>.|TRBJ1-3|15|TRBV6-5|.
CASRKDRASGNTIYF
TGTGCCAGCAGGAAGGACAGAGCCTCTGGAAACACCATATATTTT
>.|TRBJ2-7|14|TRBV29-1|.
CSVIRMGASYEQYF
TGCAGCGTGATTCGGATGGGGGCATCCTACGAGCAGTACTTC
>few|TRBJ2-7|10|TRBV2|TRBD1
CASGTDEQYF
TGTGCCAGCGGGACAGACGAGCAGTACTTC
>.|TRBJ1-3|13|TRBV19|.
CAVRGLSGNTIYF
TGTGCCGTTCGCGGTCTCTCTGGAAACACCATATATTTT
>few|TRBJ1-5|13|TRBV10-2|.
CASSKISNQPQHF
TGCGCCAGCAGCAAAATTAGCAATCAGCCCCAGCATTTT
>.|TRBJ2-3|15|TRBV28|TRBD2
CASSLTSGTTDTQYF
TGTGCCAGCAGTCTTACTAGCGGGACCACAGATACGCAGTATTTT